This T cell receptor (beta chain) was documented in a study of blood T cell repertoires in COVID-19. Seattle's enrolled individuals joined amid active infection and were then monitored longitudinally. The method was immunoSEQ multiplex PCR; TCRdb's version includes in-frame clones alone and lacks a portion of them. Of over 75,000 clones listed, roughly 88% are singletons. Sequenced material: peripheral blood. The sequence derives from a man in his fifties or sixties with COVID-19, enrolled during active disease.

CDR3 in amino acids: CASSSKQTGDNEKLFF. CDR3 DNA sequence: TGTGCCAGCAGTTCCAAGCAGACAGGCGATAATGAAAAACTGTTTTTT. The chain links TRBV6-5 to TRBJ1-4; maybe TRBD1 (6 bases). Trimming cost V 4 bases and J 4 bases, with 16 bases left between them. CDR3 size: 16 residues. Per the germline V gene, CDR1 is MNHEY and CDR2 is SVGAGI.